These 31 T cell receptor beta chains came from one sample sequenced in a study of breast tumors, draining lymph nodes, adjacent tissues (dated by TCRdb to 2016 to 2017). Lymph node samples were obtained from the axillary draining lymph nodes of breast cancer patients. The receptor library was made with multiplex PCR. TCRdb shows the sequencer as Illumina HiSeq 2000. In TCRdb, the public reads were trimmed at Q25 with fastp and aligned with MiXCR, with productive beta chains retained. Each record represents a unique CDR3 protein, reported with the most common genes and DNA among its rows. Counted in this sample were about 200,000 distinct CDR3 sequences; approximately 33% of them appeared once. The ten largest clones represent about 4.5% of the sample. Sequencing was performed on axillary lymph node tissue. The receptors here all came from a female donor with breast cancer. Some clones in this sample may be carry-over from other donors' samples.

A remark on this clonotype: A junction end diverges from the germline sequence, so it may reflect a read error. The chain recombines TRBV19 with TRBJ2-1; 7 bases map to TRBD2. The CDR3 has 15 amino acids. Germline values: CDR1 LNHDA, CDR2 SQIVND (reference sequence). CDR3 sequence: CASSIQGGYYNERFF. The CDR3 bases are TGTGCCAGTAGTATTCAGGGAGGGTACTACAATGAGCGGTTCTTC.

About this clonotype itself: This may be a read error: a much more frequent sequence differs by one nucleotide. This chain links TRBV13 with TRBJ2-6; D remains unclear. Germline V gives CDR1 PRHDT, CDR2 FYEKMQ (reference sequence). This CDR3 region has 15 residues. V was cut by 2 bases and J by 0 bases, with 5 bases left in between. The CDR3 coding sequence is TGTGCCAGCAGCTTACCGAGCTCTGGGGCCAACGTCCTGACTTTC. This gives the protein CASSLPSSGANVLTF.

This clonotype was observed at least ten times. This rearrangement joins TRBV6-2 or TRBV6-3 to TRBJ1-2; no clear D gene. The CDR3 is 11 residues long. V was clipped by 8 bases and J by 8 bases, with 12 bases between them. Germline assignment: CDR1 MNHEY and CDR2 SVGEGT. The CDR3 nucleotides read TGTGCCAGCGGTAGGATGGGGGGCTACACCTTC. It translates to CASGRMGGYTF.

This clonotype appeared once. At one boundary the junction diverges from the germline segment, which might be a read error. V usage is TRBV7-2 and J usage is TRBJ2-3; D could derive from TRBD1 or TRBD2 (8 bases each). The CDR3 is 15 residues long. The germline V gene has CDR1 SGHTA and CDR2 FQGNSA. The CDR3 DNA reads TGTGCCAGTAGCTCCGGACTAGCAGGGACAGGTACGCAGTATTTT. This sequence encodes CASSSGLAGTGTQYF.

The genes are TRBV20-1 and TRBJ2-7, with 9 bases identical to TRBD2. CDR1 and CDR2 from the germline V gene are DFQATT and SNEGSKA (reference sequence). The CDR3 is 14 residues long. Trimming cost V 3 bases and J 4 bases; bases outside gene matches: 7. The chain's CDR3 is CSARGRGGGYEQYF. The CDR3 DNA is TGCAGTGCTAGGGGGCGGGGGGGCGGGTACGAGCAGTACTTC.

The CDR3 sequence is CASSLDRLHNQPQHF. CDR3 DNA sequence: TGTGCCAGCAGTCTCGACAGGCTGCACAATCAGCCCCAGCATTTT. The chain joins TRBV27 to TRBJ1-5; D possibly corresponds to TRBD1 (6 bases). In germline, CDR1 is MNHEY, CDR2 SMNVEV (reference sequence). The ends were cut back, 5 bases at V and 3 bases at J, with 14 bases in the middle. The CDR3 sequence is 15 residues long.

In this sample, this clonotype turned up many times. The V gene is TRBV19, the J gene TRBJ2-6; 8 nucleotides match TRBD1. J lost 2 bases, V lost 3 bases, and 3 bases had no gene match. Germline V gene sequence: CDR1 LNHDA, CDR2 SQIVND (reference sequence). The CDR3 contains 16 residues. The chain's CDR3 is CASSMAGGAGANVLTF. CDR3 DNA: TGTGCCAGTAGTATGGCAGGGGGCGCTGGGGCCAACGTCCTGACTTTC.

This clonotype was seen at least ten times. The J gene is TRBJ1-5, the V gene TRBV2, with 9 bases fitting TRBD1. The germline V gene has CDR1 SNHLY and CDR2 FYNNEI. V dropped 5 bases and J dropped 4; count of bases not matched to a gene: 3. CDR3 size: 14 residues. CDR3 nucleotides: TGTGCCAGCAGTCGGGACAGGGCGAATCAGCCCCAGCATTTT. Its translation is CASSRDRANQPQHF.

This clonotype has ten or more counts. The rearrangement uses TRBV4-2 and TRBJ2-3; 8 bases map to TRBD2. The CDR3 has 17 residues. CDR1 is LGHNA, CDR2 YNFKEQ, per germline. The J segment lost 1 base and the V segment lost 1 base, leaving 7 bases of the junction unmatched. The CDR3 region is CASSQAVAGPRTDTQYF. CDR3 coding DNA: TGTGCCAGCAGCCAAGCAGTAGCGGGGCCTCGCACAGATACGCAGTATTTT.

This clonotype is classed as medium-sized (0.01 to 0.1%). The chain employs TRBV29-1 and TRBJ2-3; D gene ambiguous. Trimming took off 3 bases at V and 3 bases at J, with 10 bases between the two ends. CDR1 SQVTM and CDR2 ANQGSEA come from the germline V gene. CDR3 length: 13 amino acids. The CDR3, as DNA: TGCAGCGTTGACCAGTGGGATACAGATACGCAGTATTTT. Its translation is CSVDQWDTDTQYF.

This clonotype was counted at least ten times. V usage is TRBV20-1 and J usage is TRBJ2-3, with D uncertain. V was pared by 3 bases and J by 1 base, with 5 bases between. The CDR3 extends over 12 amino acids. Germline V gene data show CDR1 as DFQATT and CDR2 as SNEGSKA (reference sequence). CDR3 DNA sequence: TGCAGTGCTAGCAGCCGCACAGATACGCAGTATTTT. This codes for CSASSRTDTQYF.

This clonotype was seen repeatedly, ten times or more. One junction end does not reproduce the germline sequence, and a read error may be involved. V usage is TRBV7-2 and J usage is TRBJ1-2, with a possible D match to TRBD1 (6 bases). CDR1 is SGHTA, CDR2 FQGNSA, per germline. This CDR3 region has 15 residues. CDR3 sequence reads: CASSLGGGGSDGYPF. Written as DNA, the CDR3 is TGTGCCAGCAGCTTAGGAGGGGGAGGGTCTGATGGCTACCCCTTC.

This clonotype has just a few counts. This chain uses TRBV6-2 or TRBV6-3 with TRBJ1-5; D is perhaps TRBD1 (5 bases). There are 13 residues in the CDR3. The V gene's germline CDR1 is MNHEY and CDR2 SVGEGT. V was clipped by 5 bases and J by 9 bases, with 14 bases between them. The CDR3 DNA reads TGTGCCAGCAGTCCGCAGGCCGGGGGGCCCCAGCATTTT. It translates to CASSPQAGGPQHF.

This clonotype was detected ten times or more. The chain uses TRBV11-3 and TRBJ2-5, with D hard to call. Germline loops: CDR1 SGHNT, CDR2 YENEEA. With 5 bases removed from V and 1 base from J, the gap between germline ends came to 8 bases. There are 13 residues in the CDR3. The CDR3 DNA sequence: TGTGCCAGCAGCGAGCTTGGCCAAGAGACCCAGTACTTC. Translation: CASSELGQETQYF.

As for this clonotype: This may stem from a read error, because a much larger clone lies one nucleotide away. The V call is TRBV28, the J call TRBJ1-4; D not resolved. Germline values: CDR1 MDHEN, CDR2 SYDVKM. V lost 2 bases to trimming and J lost 4 bases, with 8 bases between them. The CDR3 is 14 amino acids. The CDR3 is CASSLARGNEKLFF. For the CDR3, the DNA is TGTGCCAGCAGTTTAGCGAGAGGTAATGAAAAACTGTTTTTT.

This chain uses TRBV7-6 with TRBJ2-7, with 15 nucleotides matching TRBD2. The CDR3 totals 15 residues. The ends lost 4 bases at V and 6 bases at J; junction bases unmatched: 4. Germline CDR1 reads SGHVS; CDR2 reads FNYEAQ. The CDR3 DNA is TGTGCCAGCAGCTCCTGGACTAGCGGGAGGGGCGAGCAGTACTTC. The encoded protein is CASSSWTSGRGEQYF.

This chain links TRBV11-3 with TRBJ2-1; TRBD2 matches 11 bases. CDR1 and CDR2 (germline): SGHNT, YENEEA. The CDR3 extends over 18 amino acids. The V gene end was trimmed by 3 bases and the J gene end by 2 bases; junction bases not matched to a gene: 9. Here the CDR3 reads CASSFSLVLAGAYNEQFF. In nucleotides, the CDR3 is TGTGCCAGCAGCTTCTCCCTCGTACTAGCGGGAGCCTACAATGAGCAGTTCTTC.

The V gene is TRBV27, the J gene TRBJ1-4, with 8 bases that match TRBD1. The J segment lost 8 bases and the V segment lost 4 bases, leaving 6 bases of the junction unmatched. The CDR3 is 14 amino acids. Germline-derived CDR1 and CDR2 are MNHEY and SMNVEV (reference sequence). CDR3: CASSSRTGHEKLFF. CDR3 sequence (DNA): TGTGCCAGCAGTTCACGGACAGGGCACGAAAAACTGTTTTTT.

The chain links TRBV6-1 to TRBJ2-7; TRBD1 matches 7 bases. With V trimmed by 8 bases and J by 3 bases, 10 bases remained unmatched. The CDR3 runs 14 residues. CDR1 and CDR2 from the germline V gene are MNHNS and SASEGT. The CDR3 nucleotides read TGTGCCAGCGGTCACGCAGGGGGAAACTACGAGCAGTACTTC. It encodes CASGHAGGNYEQYF.

The CDR3 nucleotides are TGTGCCAGCAGTCCCCGCTGGACAGGGGGACCCTACGAGCAGTACTTC. This gives the protein CASSPRWTGGPYEQYF. V is TRBV6-5 and J is TRBJ2-7; TRBD1 agrees at 10 bases. The J segment lost 2 bases and the V segment lost 5 bases, leaving 9 bases of the junction unmatched. CDR1 and CDR2 from the germline V gene are MNHEY and SVGAGI. This CDR3 contains 16 residues.

This clonotype was seen a handful of times. Relative to the germline gene, one junction end is altered; a read error may explain this. This sequence joins TRBV27 and TRBJ2-5; TRBD1 agrees at 8 bases. Germline V lookup: CDR1 MNHEY, CDR2 SMNVEV (reference sequence). The CDR3 loop spans 15 amino acids. CDR3 residues: CASTLKPGGRETQYF. CDR3 bases: TGTGCCAGCACTTTAAAGCCAGGGGGCCGAGAGACCCAGTACTTC.

A remark on this clonotype: This may come from a read error, since a much larger clone is one base off. The chain couples TRBV19 to TRBJ1-2; 9 bases match TRBD1. The V and J ends lost 7 bases and 8 bases, in that order; junction bases with no gene match: 11. Germline values: CDR1 LNHDA, CDR2 SQIVND (reference sequence). This CDR3 is 14 amino acids long. The CDR3 protein is CASISSGTGIGYTF. The CDR3 coding sequence is TGTGCCAGTATTAGCTCCGGGACAGGGATCGGCTACACCTTC.

This chain's CDR3 is CASSVGTQDEQYF. CDR3 DNA sequence: TGTGCCAGCAGCGTAGGCACACAGGACGAGCAGTACTTC. This chain uses TRBV9 with TRBJ2-7, with a tentative D call TRBD1 (5 bases). Germline V gene data show CDR1 as SGDLS and CDR2 as YYNGEE. V was cut by 0 bases and J by 5 bases, with 9 bases left in between. The CDR3 length is 13 residues.

This clonotype showed up just a few times. The junction does not match germline at one end; this may be a read error. This chain uses TRBV18 with TRBJ1-2; no definite D call. Germline loops: CDR1 KGHSH, CDR2 LQKENI. The CDR3 consists of 15 residues. The CDR3 bases are TGTGCCAGCTCACCGGTGCCGACATCTAACTATGGCTACGCCTTC. It yields the protein CASSPVPTSNYGYAF.

For this clonotype: The conserved final phenylalanine or tryptophan is absent from the CDR3, which likely points to a read error. This chain joins TRBV20-1 and TRBJ2-1; D may match TRBD1 or TRBD2 (5 bases each). Germline V lookup: CDR1 DFQATT, CDR2 SNEGSKA (reference sequence). This CDR3 has 14 residues. Here the CDR3 DNA reads TGCAGTGCTAGAGACGGGACCACTTACACTGAGCAGTTCTCC. Amino acid sequence: CSARDGTTYTEQFS.

In its sample, this clonotype was seen many times. This sequence joins TRBV7-2 and TRBJ2-6; D not resolved. V dropped 7 bases and J dropped 4 bases, with 14 bases sitting between them. Germline V gene sequence: CDR1 SGHTA, CDR2 FQGNSA. This CDR3 has 15 residues. CDR3 protein: CASNSGTSGANVLTF. Written as DNA, the CDR3 is TGTGCCAGCAATTCCGGCACTTCCGGGGCCAACGTCCTGACTTTC.

This clonotype was seen repeatedly, ten times or more. The V and J genes are TRBV12-3 or TRBV12-4 and TRBJ1-2; 7 positions match TRBD1. After removal of 4 bases from V and 3 bases from J, the junction contained 8 bases not matched to a gene. This CDR3 contains 15 residues. Written as DNA, the CDR3 is TGTGCCAGCAGTTCTCCGACAGGGAAGGACTATGGCTACACCTTC. Protein sequence: CASSSPTGKDYGYTF.

The chain links TRBV5-6 to TRBJ2-7, with D perhaps matching TRBD2 (7 bases). CDR3 length: 15 residues. V lost 6 bases to trimming and J lost 2 bases, with 18 bases between them. CDR1 and CDR2 (germline): SGHDT, YYEEEE. DNA for the CDR3: TGTGCCAGCACCGAGGGGGGGGCCTCACCCTACGAGCAGTACTTC. As protein: CASTEGGASPYEQYF.

The J gene is TRBJ1-2, the V gene TRBV10-1; tentatively, D is TRBD1 (5 bases). CDR3 length: 13 amino acids. Trimming cost V 3 bases and J 6 bases, with 11 bases left between them. The germline V gene encodes CDR1 WNHNN and CDR2 SYGVQD (reference sequence). The DNA of the CDR3 is TGCGCCAGCAGTGAACAGGCTCTCGATGGCTACACCTTC. The encoded protein is CASSEQALDGYTF.

This chain links TRBV3-1 with TRBJ1-1, with 12 bases matching TRBD1. V lost 1 base and J lost 5; bases outside the gene matches: 8. The CDR3 extends over 17 amino acids. CDR1 and CDR2 (germline): LGHDT, YNNKEL (reference sequence). CDR3 residues: CASSQVPGQGAGTEAFF. The CDR3 coding sequence is TGTGCCAGCAGCCAAGTCCCGGGACAGGGGGCAGGGACTGAAGCTTTCTTT.

In this sample, this clonotype turned up many times. V is TRBV9 and J is TRBJ1-2, with a weak D call TRBD1 (5 bases). This CDR3 is built from 17 residues. V was cut by 0 bases and J by 2 bases, with 17 bases left in between. Germline V gene lookup returns CDR1 SGDLS and CDR2 YYNGEE. CDR3 nucleotide sequence: TGTGCCAGCAGCGTAGGGGTTATGGGGGAAGGCAACTATGGCTACACCTTC. Translating gives CASSVGVMGEGNYGYTF.